These 25 T cell receptor beta chains came from one sample sequenced in a study of CD8+ T cells in alopecia areata. cDNA serving as the sequencing template came from extracted, reverse transcribed RNA. The method was immunoSEQ multiplex PCR; TCRdb's version includes in-frame clones alone and lacks a portion of them. The table lists 90,000 to 120,000 clones, approximately 63% of them singletons. Sequencing used CD8+ T cells sorted from blood. Receptors were obtained from a human donor in good health.

The chain has TRBV4-3 and TRBJ1-4; TRBD1 matches at 8 bases. The CDR3 consists of 14 residues. Per the germline V gene, CDR1 is LGHNA and CDR2 is YSLEER. J gave up 7 bases and V 3 bases, and 4 bases lay outside the gene matches. In nucleotides, the CDR3 is TGCGCCAGCAGCCAGGACAGGGTCGGTGAAAAACTGTTTTTT. Its translation: CASSQDRVGEKLFF.

The J gene is TRBJ2-3, the V gene TRBV9, with 10 positions matching TRBD2. The junction had 9 bases not matched to a gene; V was cut back by 0 bases and J by 5 bases. The CDR3 extends over 17 amino acids. Germline V gene sequence: CDR1 SGDLS, CDR2 YYNGEE. Written as DNA, the CDR3 is TGTGCCAGCAGCGTAGCTACTAGCGGGGTCCTGGGAGATACGCAGTATTTT. This sequence encodes CASSVATSGVLGDTQYF.

The chain recombines TRBV4-3 with TRBJ2-3; D possibly corresponds to TRBD2 (6 bases). Germline loops: CDR1 LGHNA, CDR2 YSLEER. The CDR3 spans 15 residues. V was trimmed by 0 bases and J by 3 bases, leaving 10 bases between them. For the CDR3, the DNA is TGCGCCAGCAGCCAAGATTTGGAGGGTACAGATACGCAGTATTTT. Translated: CASSQDLEGTDTQYF.

This chain uses TRBV5-6 with TRBJ2-3; D call uncertain. V dropped 0 bases and J dropped 0 bases, with 14 bases sitting between them. The CDR3 length is 17 residues. Germline lookup yields CDR1 SGHDT and CDR2 YYEEEE. DNA of the CDR3: TGTGCCAGCAGCTTGGACACCTCCAGACTTAGCACAGATACGCAGTATTTT. Translating it yields CASSLDTSRLSTDTQYF.

This rearrangement joins TRBV13 to TRBJ1-1; D unresolved. From germline, CDR1 is PRHDT and CDR2 FYEKMQ (reference sequence). Deletions cut 1 base from V and 3 bases from J, with 12 bases between. This CDR3 has 15 residues. This CDR3 is CASSLEMGVDTEAFF. The CDR3 DNA reads as TGTGCCAGCAGCTTAGAGATGGGAGTGGACACTGAAGCTTTCTTT.

In its sample, this clone was seen a few times. The V and J genes are TRBV29-1 and TRBJ2-3; no firm D call. Germline CDR1 SQVTM, CDR2 ANQGSEA. V was trimmed by 5 bases and J by 2 bases, leaving 17 bases between them. The CDR3 consists of 15 residues. The CDR3 nucleotides are TGCAGCGTTACGGACGGGTACCTATTCACAGATACGCAGTATTTT. Amino acids: CSVTDGYLFTDTQYF.

The chain combines TRBV29-1 with TRBJ1-2; 7 bases match TRBD1. V gave up 1 base and J gave up 3 bases; unmatched junction bases: 8. Per germline, CDR1 SQVTM and CDR2 ANQGSEA. This CDR3 has 15 residues. In DNA form, the CDR3 reads TGCAGCGTTGAAGGCCTACGGACAGGTCACTATGGCTACACCTTC. It translates to CSVEGLRTGHYGYTF.

V usage is TRBV23-1 and J usage is TRBJ1-6; D possibly corresponds to TRBD1 (5 bases). TRBV23-1 is annotated as an ORF whose role is uncertain. V was clipped by 4 bases and J by 3 bases, with 13 bases between them. The CDR3 has 16 residues. In nucleotides, the CDR3 is TGCGCCAGCAGTCCAGGGACGTCAAACTATAATTCACCCCTCCACTTT. Encoded protein: CASSPGTSNYNSPLHF.

The chain recombines TRBV29-1 with TRBJ1-1; no reliable D call. With 4 bases removed from V and 1 base from J, the gap between germline ends came to 10 bases. CDR3 size: 13 residues. Looked up from germline, CDR1 is SQVTM and CDR2 is ANQGSEA. The CDR3 loop is CSVVGPWNTEAFF. CDR3 DNA sequence: TGCAGCGTTGTAGGACCCTGGAACACTGAAGCTTTCTTT.

This clone was observed a few times. This chain connects TRBV4-3 to TRBJ1-3, with D hard to call. The V end was cut by 1 base, the J end by 0 bases, with 10 bases between. Germline V CDR1 and CDR2: LGHNA, YSLEER. This CDR3 has 16 amino acids. CDR3: CASSQGSDLSGNTIYF. The CDR3 DNA follows: TGCGCCAGCAGCCAAGGGTCAGACCTCTCTGGAAACACCATATATTTT.

This rearrangement joins TRBV7-8 to TRBJ2-5; a possible D gene is TRBD2 (7 bases). The CDR3 spans 17 residues. Per the germline V gene, CDR1 is SGHVS and CDR2 is FQNEAQ. V was clipped by 2 bases and J by 5 bases, with 21 bases between them. The CDR3 DNA reads as TGTGCCAGCAGCTTATGGGTTGGGGGGGCCTCCTTGGAGACCCAGTACTTC. This sequence encodes CASSLWVGGASLETQYF.

This clone was detected once. The chain uses TRBV25-1 and TRBJ2-3; D ambiguous. There are 15 residues in the CDR3. CDR1 and CDR2 from the germline V gene are MGHDK and SYGVNS. The V end lost 4 bases, the J end lost 1 base, and 12 bases lay between the germline ends. CDR3 amino acids: CASSGPRGRTDTQYF. The CDR3 DNA reads TGTGCCAGCAGTGGACCCCGTGGGCGCACAGATACGCAGTATTTT.

The chain links TRBV7-9 to TRBJ1-2; D call uncertain. The CDR3 covers 12 residues. CDR1 SEHNR and CDR2 FQNEAQ come from the germline V gene (reference sequence). The ends were cut back, 1 base at V and 4 bases at J, with 4 bases in the middle. The CDR3 reads CASSLGTYGYTF. CDR3 nucleotides: TGTGCCAGCAGCTTAGGCACCTATGGCTACACCTTC.

This clone was recorded only once. V gene TRBV7-6 combines with J gene TRBJ2-5; TRBD1 matches 9 bases. Germline values: CDR1 SGHVS, CDR2 FNYEAQ. CDR3 length: 19 residues. V lost 1 base, J lost 1 base, and 13 bases stayed unmatched. The CDR3 loop reads CASSLEPGQGLISQETQYF. In nucleotides, the CDR3 is TGTGCCAGCAGCTTAGAACCCGGACAGGGGCTGATATCCCAAGAGACCCAGTACTTC. The full variable domain, its missing parts supplied by reference TRBV7-6 and TRBJ2-5, is GAGVSQSPRYKVTKRGQDVALRCDPISGHVSLYWYRQALGQGPEFLTYFNYEAQQDKSGLPNDRFSAERPEGSISTLTIQRTEQRDSAMYRCASSLEPGQGLISQETQYFGPGTRLLVL.

J is TRBJ1-2 and V is TRBV4-3; D is ambiguous. The V end was cut by 3 bases, the J end by 3 bases, with 11 bases between. The V gene's germline CDR1 is LGHNA and CDR2 YSLEER. The CDR3 runs to 14 residues. The CDR3 sequence is CASSQVPGDYGYTF. The CDR3 nucleotides read TGCGCCAGCAGCCAGGTTCCTGGGGACTATGGCTACACCTTC.

J is TRBJ2-7 and V is TRBV6-5; no reliable D call. CDR3 size: 15 residues. The ends were cut back, 6 bases at V and 3 bases at J, with 18 bases in the middle. Germline values: CDR1 MNHEY, CDR2 SVGAGI. CDR3 sequence: CASRSPRSKYYEQYF. For the CDR3, the DNA is TGTGCCAGCAGGAGCCCCCGAAGCAAATACTACGAGCAGTACTTC.

This clone was picked up a small number of times. V is TRBV29-1 and J is TRBJ2-2, with D unresolved. The CDR3 has 11 amino acids. The V end lost 4 bases, the J end lost 5 bases, and 5 bases lay between the germline ends. Germline assignment: CDR1 SQVTM and CDR2 ANQGSEA. DNA for the CDR3: TGCAGCGTTGTCACAACCGGGGAGCTGTTTTTT. Protein: CSVVTTGELFF.

This clone was picked up one time. The rearrangement links TRBV4-3 to TRBJ1-4, with TRBD1 identical over 11 bases. CDR1 and CDR2 (germline): LGHNA, YSLEER. V was clipped by 0 bases and J by 6 bases; unmatched bases: 12. This CDR3 has 19 residues. The CDR3 DNA is TGCGCCAGCAGCCAAGAAGGTTCTCTCATGGGACAGGGGGATGAAAAACTGTTTTTT. Amino acid sequence: CASSQEGSLMGQGDEKLFF.

CDR3 coding DNA: TGCAGCGGGGTAGGGTCCTACAATGAGCAGTTCTTC. This gives the protein CSGVGSYNEQFF. The rearrangement joins TRBV29-1 to TRBJ2-1, with no clear D. Germline CDR1 reads SQVTM; CDR2 reads ANQGSEA. This CDR3 has 12 amino acids. V shed 7 bases and J shed 1 base, with 8 bases lying between them.

A note on this clone: The junction departs from germline at one end; a sequencing error may be responsible. The chain recombines TRBV9 with TRBJ2-2; 9 bases fit TRBD1. This CDR3 is built from 15 residues. Germline CDR1 SGDLS, CDR2 YYNGEE. CDR3 DNA sequence: TGTGCCAGCAGCACCGGACAGGGGAACGCCGGGGAGCTGTTTTTT. Translated: CASSTGQGNAGELFF.

This clone was found a few times. Other DNA sequences of this sample code for an identical CDR3. The J gene is TRBJ2-5, the V gene TRBV5-1; D is uncertain. V was pared by 0 bases and J by 7 bases, with 4 bases between. The CDR3 runs 11 residues. Germline loops: CDR1 SGHRS, CDR2 YFSETQ. CDR3 amino acids: CASSLARTQYF. The CDR3 nucleotides read TGCGCCAGCAGCTTGGCACGGACCCAGTACTTC.

The chain links TRBV29-1 to TRBJ1-2; D uncertain. Between the trimmed V and J ends, which lost 0 bases and 4 bases, there was a span of 9 bases. Germline V lookup: CDR1 SQVTM, CDR2 ANQGSEA. This CDR3 spans 13 amino acids. This chain's CDR3 is CSVEDLGPYGYTF. CDR3 bases: TGCAGCGTTGAAGATCTAGGACCCTATGGCTACACCTTC.

V gene TRBV2 combines with J gene TRBJ2-3, with 7 bases that match TRBD2. The CDR3 runs to 14 residues. Germline assignment: CDR1 SNHLY and CDR2 FYNNEI. Trimming at V came to 8 bases and at J to 6 bases, leaving 11 bases not matched to a gene. Here the CDR3 DNA reads TGTGCCAGCCTAGATAGACTAGCTCGGGATACGCAGTATTTT. Translated: CASLDRLARDTQYF. The full variable domain, with the rest looked up from reference TRBV2 and TRBJ2-3, is EPEVTQTPSHQVTQMGQEVILRCVPISNHLYFYWYRQILGQKVEFLVSFYNNEISEKSEIFDDQFSVERPDGSNFTLKIRSTKLEDSAMYFCASLDRLARDTQYFGPGTRLTVL.

V gene TRBV11-2 combines with J gene TRBJ2-5; 15 bases are a match to TRBD2. The V and J ends lost 3 bases and 1 base, in that order; junction bases with no gene match: 9. The CDR3 has 19 residues. Germline-derived CDR1 and CDR2 are SGHAT and FQNNGV. The CDR3 DNA sequence: TGTGCCAGCAGCTTGTCGGGACTAGCGGGGGGCATCTTCCAAGAGACCCAGTACTTC. This translates into CASSLSGLAGGIFQETQYF.

This clone was observed a handful of times. CDR3: CASSRQYGTDQYYGYTF. The CDR3 region has the DNA TGTGCCAGCAGCCGACAGTACGGCACTGATCAGTACTATGGCTACACCTTC. The chain uses TRBV5-6 and TRBJ1-2; possible D gene TRBD1, 5 bases. The V and J ends lost 4 bases and 3 bases respectively, with 22 bases between them. The CDR3 runs 17 residues. Germline CDR1 reads SGHDT; CDR2 reads YYEEEE. The full variable domain, in which reference TRBV5-6 and TRBJ1-2 provide the parts outside the CDR3, is DAGVTQSPTHLIKTRGQQVTLRCSPKSGHDTVSWYQQALGQGPQFIFQYYEEEERQRGNFPDRFSGHQFPNYSSELNVNALLLGDSALYLCASSRQYGTDQYYGYTFGSGTRLTVV.